This entry describes one T cell receptor (beta chain). Profiled with immunoSEQ multiplex PCR; TCRdb holds only in-frame clones, not every one. This sample has tens of thousands of clones, with 88% found just once. CDR3 length: 15 residues. Unmatched junction bases numbered 12, after V lost 4 bases and J lost 6 bases. Germline V lookup: CDR1 MGHDK, CDR2 SYGVNS. The sample originates from a study of OX40 agonist ivuxolimab in advanced cancers. Source: CD4+ or CD8+ T cells sorted from blood, taken in a trial of the OX40 agonist ivuxolimab. The rearrangement uses TRBV25-1 and TRBJ2-7; 7 bases are a match to TRBD2. The clonotype was recovered from an adult with an advanced solid tumor such as melanoma, head and neck, liver or kidney cancer. The CDR3 DNA is TGTGCCAGCAGTGCTTCCAGCGGGGTTGGTTCCGAGCAGTACTTC. This gives the protein CASSASSGVGSEQYF.